These T cell receptor beta chains were read from a single sample in a study of T cell changes during pregnancy in multiple sclerosis. Clones were read by immunoSEQ multiplex PCR, and TCRdb kept only the in-frame ones, dropping some. The sample includes approximately 48,000 clones, 75% to 95% of them seen just once. Source: CD8+ T cells from peripheral blood mononuclear cells, taken after pregnancy. These receptors came from a female donor with multiple sclerosis, enrolled in a pregnancy study. The CDR3 runs from the conserved cysteine through the conserved F or W. The D gene is left open where the match is weak. Expanded clones are given a class, and other clones once, few, many or no size at all.

-	-	TRBJ1-1	TRBV7-6	TGTGCCAGCAGCCCAACGACAGGCAGTGGGGCTTTCTTT	CASSPTTGSGAFF
-	-	TRBJ2-1	TRBV27	TGTGCCAGCAGTGCCTGGGGGGGCGACAATGAGCAGTTCTTC	CASSAWGGDNEQFF
-	-	TRBJ1-1	TRBV7-2	TGTGCCAGCAGCTCTACCTCCGCAGGGCTTCTGAACACTGAAGCTTTCTTT	CASSSTSAGLLNTEAFF
TRBD1	-	TRBJ2-7	TRBV27	TGTGCCAGCAGTTCTGACAGGGGCTTAAAGGAGCAGTACTTC	CASSSDRGLKEQYF
-	-	TRBJ2-5	TRBV7-9	TGTGCCAGCAGCTTAGCGCGGGAACCCGAGACCCAGTACTTC	CASSLAREPETQYF
TRBD1	-	TRBJ2-7	TRBV2	TGTGCCAGGGGACAGGGAAACTCCTACGAGCAGTACTTC	CARGQGNSYEQYF
-	-	TRBJ2-7	TRBV4-1	TGCGCCAGCAGCCAAGATCCCAGGGAATCCTCCTACGAGCAGTACTTC	CASSQDPRESSYEQYF
-	-	TRBJ1-1	TRBV4-1	TGCGCCAGCAGCCAACTCAACACTGAAGCTTTCTTT	CASSQLNTEAFF
-	-	TRBJ1-1	TRBV7-6	TGTGCCAGCAGCGCTACGGGGCGGGGGTTGACTGAAGCTTTCTTT	CASSATGRGLTEAFF
-	-	TRBJ1-2	TRBV5-6	TGTGCCAGCAGCTTGGATGGGGGGAACTATGGCTACACCTTC	CASSLDGGNYGYTF
TRBD1	-	TRBJ1-5	TRBV6-1	TGTGCCAGCAGTGAAGGGACAGGGACAGGGAATCAGCCCCAGCATTTT	CASSEGTGTGNQPQHF
-	-	TRBJ1-1	TRBV6-1	TGTGCCAGCACCCTCGCACCGGGGACTGAAGCTTTCTTT	CASTLAPGTEAFF
TRBD1	once	TRBJ2-3	TRBV15	TGTGCCACCAGCAGAGAGTCACACAGGGGGCGATTAGATACGCAGTATTTT	CATSRESHRGRLDTQYF
-	-	TRBJ1-5	TRBV2	TGTGCCAGCCGTCATAACCGAGGGGGAGCTAGCAATCAGCCCCAGCATTTT	CASRHNRGGASNQPQHF
-	-	TRBJ1-2	TRBV27	TGTGCCAGCGGACAGACGAACTATGGCTACACCTTC	CASGQTNYGYTF
TRBD1	-	TRBJ2-3	TRBV5-1	TGCGCCAGCAGCTTGGTCGGGACAGTCTTCACAGATACGCAGTATTTT	CASSLVGTVFTDTQYF
-	-	TRBJ2-4	TRBV27	TGTGCCAGCAGTTTATCGAGCCCCAAAAACATTCAGTACTTC	CASSLSSPKNIQYF
TRBD1	-	TRBJ1-2	TRBV6-5	TGTGCCAGCAGTTACTCGACAGGGGGATATGGCTACACCTTC	CASSYSTGGYGYTF
-	-	TRBJ1-5	TRBV6-5	TGTGCCAGCAGTTACGGGCAGTACAATCAGCCCCAGCATTTT	CASSYGQYNQPQHF
-	-	TRBJ1-4	TRBV6-5	TGTGCCAGCAGTTCACCAGGGGTCGACGAAAAACTGTTTTTT	CASSSPGVDEKLFF
-	-	TRBJ1-2	TRBV25-1	TGTGCCAGCAGCCTGACAGTGTTCTATGGCTACACCTTC	CASSLTVFYGYTF
-	few	TRBJ2-1	TRBV6-4	TGTGCCAGCAGTGACAACGGCGGCTCCTACAATGAGCAGTTCTTC	CASSDNGGSYNEQFF